Below, one T cell receptor beta chain is given with its context. The antigen remains unidentified. The V and J ends lost 2 bases and 0 bases respectively, with 8 bases between them. The CDR3 totals 15 residues. In germline, CDR1 is MNHNS, CDR2 SASEGT. Assay used: immunoSEQ multiplex PCR; TCRdb lists only in-frame clones, some missing. This table holds tens of thousands of clones, roughly 80% found once. This record belongs to a study of OX40 agonist ivuxolimab in advanced cancers. Study information: Patients in dose escalation had liver, melanoma, kidney or head and neck cancers. Previous treatment with anti-PD-1, anti-PD-L1 or anti-CTLA-4 therapy was allowed; 30% to 50% had received some. Findings and caveats of the study: There were, on average, more expanded clones in CD8+ T cells than in CD4+. In the 0.1 to 3.0 mg/kg range, CD4+ and CD8+ blood T cells had expanded clonally by week 6.

The chain links TRBV6-1 to TRBJ1-3; the D is unclear. The specimen comprised CD4+ or CD8+ T cells sorted from blood, sampled in a trial of the OX40 agonist ivuxolimab. This sequence was found in an adult with an advanced solid tumor such as melanoma, head and neck, liver or kidney cancer. For the CDR3, the DNA is TGTGCCAGCAGTGAAAGGGATTTCTCTGGAAACACCATATATTTT. This translates into CASSERDFSGNTIYF.